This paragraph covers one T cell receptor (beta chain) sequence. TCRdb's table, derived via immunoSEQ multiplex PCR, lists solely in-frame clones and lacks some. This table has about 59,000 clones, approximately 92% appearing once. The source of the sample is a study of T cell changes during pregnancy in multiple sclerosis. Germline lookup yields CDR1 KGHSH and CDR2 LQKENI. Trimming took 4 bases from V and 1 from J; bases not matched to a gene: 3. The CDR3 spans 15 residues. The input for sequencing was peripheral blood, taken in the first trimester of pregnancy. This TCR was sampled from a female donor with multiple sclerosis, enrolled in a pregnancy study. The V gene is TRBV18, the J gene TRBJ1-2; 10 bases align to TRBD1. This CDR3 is CASSLGQGGNYGYTF. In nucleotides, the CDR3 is TGTGCCAGCTCACTTGGACAGGGGGGTAACTATGGCTACACCTTC.